The rows below give T cell receptor beta chains drawn from one sample of a study of technical replicates of blood from four donors. Libraries were prepared by immunoSEQ multiplex PCR; TCRdb keeps only in-frame clonotypes and omits some of them. The sample lists around 71,000 clones, just under 95% occurring once. The sequenced sample was T cells isolated from PBMCs. These TCRs come from a human donor in good health. The CDR3 runs from the conserved cysteine through the conserved F or W. A D gene is named only where the DNA matches it firmly. Part of the rows lack a size; the others show once, few, many or a class for expanded clones.

clone_size j_call v_call d_call cdr3_length cdr3_nt cdr3_aa
NA TRBJ1-2 TRBV20-1 NA 11 TGCAGTGCCTCAGGGGTCTATGGCTACACCTTC CSASGVYGYTF
NA TRBJ1-5 TRBV28 NA 15 TGTGCCAGCAGAGGACGACAGGCATCTCATCAGCCCCAGCATTTT CASRGRQASHQPQHF
NA TRBJ2-1 TRBV7-2 TRBD2 16 TGTGCCAGCAGCTTAGACGGGACTAGCGGGATTCATGAGCAGTTCTTC CASSLDGTSGIHEQFF
NA TRBJ1-5 TRBV25-1 NA 14 TGTGCCAGCAGTGACGGGGGAGGCAATCAGCCCCAGCATTTT CASSDGGGNQPQHF
NA TRBJ2-3 TRBV9 NA 17 TGTGCCAGCAGCGTAGGTCTCTCAGGGCCCGGCACAGATACGCAGTATTTT CASSVGLSGPGTDTQYF
NA TRBJ2-7 TRBV29-1 TRBD1 13 TGCAGCGTTACAGGGGGTTTAGTCTACGAGCAGTACTTC CSVTGGLVYEQYF
once TRBJ2-7 TRBV28 TRBD1 15 TGTGCCAGCAGTTTGGGACAGGGGTCCCCCTACGAGCAGTACTTC CASSLGQGSPYEQYF
NA TRBJ1-5 TRBV27 NA 16 TGTGCCAGCAGTCTTTCTCCCTTCGGGGTAGATCAGCCCCAGCATTTT CASSLSPFGVDQPQHF
NA TRBJ1-1 TRBV9 TRBD1 16 TGTGCCAGCAGCGATCGACAGGGGGCAGCGAACACTGAAGCTTTCTTT CASSDRQGAANTEAFF
NA TRBJ1-1 TRBV4-1 TRBD1 18 TGCGCCAGCGAACCTCGACAGGGGGCGTATCCAGTGGACACTGAAGCTTTCTTT CASEPRQGAYPVDTEAFF
NA TRBJ1-5 TRBV10-1 NA 13 TGCGCCAGCAGTGATAACACCGATCAGCCCCAGCATTTT CASSDNTDQPQHF
NA TRBJ2-7 TRBV5-5 NA 14 TGTGCCAGCAGCTTGGAGCAGGAAGAAGACGAGCAGTACTTC CASSLEQEEDEQYF
NA TRBJ2-3 TRBV14 NA 15 TGTGCCAGCAGCCAACTAGCGTCTAGCACAGATACGCAGTATTTT CASSQLASSTDTQYF
once TRBJ2-3 TRBV4-3 TRBD1 16 TGCGCCAGCAGCCAAGATGGGACAGTCCCCACAGATACGCAGTATTTT CASSQDGTVPTDTQYF
NA TRBJ2-3 TRBV6-6 NA 16 TGTGCCAGCAGTTACTCGGGTCGGGATAACACAGATACGCAGTATTTT CASSYSGRDNTDTQYF
once TRBJ2-7 TRBV10-3 TRBD2 18 TGTGCCATCAGCGGGTGGCGGGAGGGCCATTTCCCCCACTACGAGCAGTACTTC CAISGWREGHFPHYEQYF
NA TRBJ2-7 TRBV6-5 NA 13 TGTGCCAGCAGTCCGCATCTCGGCTACGAGCAGTACTTC CASSPHLGYEQYF
NA TRBJ1-4 TRBV27 NA 14 TGTGCCAGCAGGACTCACGGGACATATGAAAAACTGTTTTTT CASRTHGTYEKLFF
NA TRBJ2-7 TRBV6-5 NA 11 TGTGCCAGCAGCGACAGACACGAGCAGTACTTC CASSDRHEQYF
NA TRBJ1-1 TRBV19 TRBD1 13 TGTGCCAGTAACGACAGGGGGGGTACTGAAGCTTTCTTT CASNDRGGTEAFF
NA TRBJ2-6 TRBV18 TRBD1 20 TGTGCCAGCTCACTAACATACGCGGGACAGGCCTACTCTGGGGCCAACGTCCTGACTTTC CASSLTYAGQAYSGANVLTF
NA TRBJ2-1 TRBV18 TRBD2 16 TGTGCCAGCTCACCAAGGGGACTAGCAACCTACAATGAGCAGTTCTTC CASSPRGLATYNEQFF
NA TRBJ1-5 TRBV6-1 TRBD1 13 TGTGCCAGCAGTGAGACAGGGGTACAGCCCCAGCATTTT CASSETGVQPQHF
NA TRBJ2-7 TRBV6-5 NA 16 TGTGCCAGCAGTTACGCCCGACAGGGAGGCTCCTACGAGCAGTACTTC CASSYARQGGSYEQYF
NA TRBJ1-5 TRBV19 TRBD1 15 TGTGCCAGTAGTCCGCGGACAGGTCAGGAACAGCCCCAGCATTTT CASSPRTGQEQPQHF
NA TRBJ2-7 TRBV28 NA 15 TGTGCCAGCCTCGGAGGTCGTGGCCGATCCTACGAGCAGTACTTC CASLGGRGRSYEQYF
NA TRBJ1-1 TRBV9 NA 14 TGTGCCAGCAGCCCCCGGGGAGAGAACACTGAAGCTTTCTTT CASSPRGENTEAFF
once TRBJ2-5 TRBV11-2 NA 14 TGTGCCAGCAGCTACGGGGTGGGGGGAGAGACCCAGTACTTC CASSYGVGGETQYF
NA TRBJ2-2 TRBV6-6 TRBD2 16 TGTGCCAGCAGTTACTCGGGCGGGAGGGGCACCGGGGAGCTGTTTTTT CASSYSGGRGTGELFF
NA TRBJ1-1 TRBV30 NA 13 TGTGCCTGGAGTGTCATGGAGGGGTCTGAAGCTTTCTTT CAWSVMEGSEAFF
NA TRBJ2-1 TRBV29-1 TRBD1 14 TGCAGCGTCCACGGGACAGGGGGTGACAATGAGCAGTTCTTC CSVHGTGGDNEQFF
NA TRBJ2-7 TRBV28 NA 12 TGTGCCAGCAGTTTATTGGAGGGCGAGCAGTACTTC CASSLLEGEQYF
few TRBJ1-1 TRBV6-1 TRBD1 16 TGTGCCAGCAGTGATCTGTCAGGGGGCCGGGACACTGAAGCTTTCTTT CASSDLSGGRDTEAFF
NA TRBJ1-5 TRBV6-1 NA 15 TGTGCCAGCAGTAAGTACAGGGCCAGCAATCAGCCCCAGCATTTT CASSKYRASNQPQHF
NA TRBJ2-2 TRBV7-9 NA 11 TGTGCCAGCAACAGTAACGGGGAGCTGTTTTTT CASNSNGELFF
once TRBJ2-4 TRBV10-1 TRBD1 15 TGCGCCAGCAGTCCAGGGGGCGCAGCCAAAAACATTCAGTACTTC CASSPGGAAKNIQYF
NA TRBJ2-3 TRBV5-4 TRBD2 18 TGTGCCAGCAGCTTATTTGGCGGGGGGCGGGAGATAACAGATACGCAGTATTTT CASSLFGGGREITDTQYF
NA TRBJ2-3 TRBV5-4 TRBD2 16 TGTGCCAGCAGCTTGGGCGGTAGCGGGAGTCTCGATACGCAGTATTTT CASSLGGSGSLDTQYF
NA TRBJ1-2 TRBV13 NA 14 TGTGCCAGCAGCTTATTGGGCAGTTACTATGGCTACACCTTC CASSLLGSYYGYTF
NA TRBJ2-7 TRBV5-5 NA 12 TGTGCCAGCAGCCTTAGCGGCTACGAGCAGTACTTC CASSLSGYEQYF
NA TRBJ2-5 TRBV5-6 NA 15 TGTGCCAGCAGCTTGCAGGGACAATTCGGGGAGACCCAGTACTTC CASSLQGQFGETQYF
NA TRBJ2-7 TRBV5-1 NA 16 TGCGCCAGCGCCCCTGTACTTGAGCAGAGGACCTACGAGCAGTACTTC CASAPVLEQRTYEQYF